This TCR beta chain was recorded in a study of identical twins. The cDNA had a unique molecular identifier and a template-switch universal primer site. TCRdb independently ran MiXCR on the 5' RACE reads; one entry per CDR3 protein. In the table there are under 300,000 distinct CDR3 sequences, approximately 11% of which are singletons. V shed 5 bases and J shed 6 bases, with 12 bases lying between them. The CDR3 sequence is 13 residues long. Germline loops: CDR1 LGHDT, CDR2 YNNKEL (reference sequence). Notes on this clonotype: What it recognizes is unknown.

Study outcomes and limitations: Alpha sequences that were out-of-frame and twin-shared showed an excess of low generation probability. Out-of-frame beta chain sequences displayed weaker excess sharing between twins.

The data also belong to a second study, concerning yellow fever vaccine responses in identical twins.

The chain employs TRBV3-1 and TRBJ2-3, with D perhaps matching TRBD2 (6 bases). Material for sequencing was memory (CD45RO+) T cells sorted from blood. This TCR was recovered from a young woman in good health. The CDR3 protein is CASSRLVGDTQYF. CDR3 coding DNA: TGTGCCAGCAGCAGACTAGTGGGTGATACGCAGTATTTT.